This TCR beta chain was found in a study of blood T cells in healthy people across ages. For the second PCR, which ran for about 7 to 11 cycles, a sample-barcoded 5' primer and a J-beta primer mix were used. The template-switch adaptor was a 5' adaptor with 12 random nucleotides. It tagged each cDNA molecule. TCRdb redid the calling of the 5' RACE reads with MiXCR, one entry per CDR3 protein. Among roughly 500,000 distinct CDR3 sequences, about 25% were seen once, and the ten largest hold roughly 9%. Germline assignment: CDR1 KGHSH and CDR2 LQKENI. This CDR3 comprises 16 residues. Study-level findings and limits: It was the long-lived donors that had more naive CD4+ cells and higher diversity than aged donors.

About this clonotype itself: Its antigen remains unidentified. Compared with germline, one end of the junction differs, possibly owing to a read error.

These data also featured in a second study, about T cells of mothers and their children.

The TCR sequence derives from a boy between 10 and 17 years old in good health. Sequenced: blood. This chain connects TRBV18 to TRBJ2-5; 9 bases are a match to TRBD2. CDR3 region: CASSPLLAGSQETRYF. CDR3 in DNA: TGTGCCAGCTCACCGTTACTAGCGGGCTCCCAAGAGACCCGGTACTTC.